These 10 T cell receptor beta chains share one sample of origin, sequenced in a study of shared clonotypes between healthy human individuals. Using immunoSEQ multiplex PCR, the repertoire was profiled, and TCRdb retains in-frame clones only, with some absent. The data show millions of clones, just over 90% seen once. Naive CD8 cells lacked CD45RO, underwent positive selection for CCR7 and left out terminally differentiated effector memory CD45RA+ cells. Material for sequencing was naive CD8+ T cells from PBMCs. The receptors shown here come from a young man in good health. Some clones in this sample may be carry-over from other donors' samples.

CDR3 residues: CASSHLTLGSYNEQFF. CDR3 DNA sequence: TGCGCCAGCAGCCACCTCACTTTGGGATCCTACAATGAGCAGTTCTTC. The chain has TRBV5-1 and TRBJ2-1; the D is unclear. The germline V and J ends were trimmed by 4 bases and 1 base, with 15 bases remaining between them. The germline CDR1 and CDR2 sequences are SGHRS and YFSETQ. CDR3 length equals 16 residues.

This clone was recorded a few times. This chain connects TRBV5-8 to TRBJ1-5; D remains unclear. The CDR3 is 13 amino acids. Trimming left V 0 bases short and J 6 bases short, with 7 bases between. In germline, CDR1 is SGHTS, CDR2 YDEGEE. The CDR3 sequence is CASSLDPGQPQHF. The CDR3 nucleotides are TGTGCCAGCAGCTTGGATCCGGGTCAGCCCCAGCATTTT.

This clone was seen only a few times. The gene calls are TRBV6-5 and TRBJ1-1; no reliable D call. The CDR3 loop spans 14 amino acids. CDR1 is MNHEY and CDR2 is SVGAGI in the germline V gene. V dropped 7 bases and J dropped 4 bases, with 16 bases sitting between them. The CDR3 sequence is CASKPAPDGTEAFF. CDR3 DNA: TGTGCCAGCAAACCAGCCCCAGACGGCACTGAAGCTTTCTTT.

The chain employs TRBV9 and TRBJ1-2, with D maybe TRBD1 (5 bases). V was trimmed by 4 bases and J by 5 bases, leaving 18 bases between them. There are 15 residues in the CDR3. Germline CDR1 reads SGDLS; CDR2 reads YYNGEE. CDR3 loop: CASSPRKRDGYGYTF. Here the CDR3 DNA reads TGTGCCAGCAGCCCCCGTAAAAGGGACGGGTATGGCTACACCTTC.

On this clone: Other DNA sequences in the same sample also yield this CDR3. This sequence joins TRBV6-5 and TRBJ2-1; a weak D match, TRBD2 (5 bases). This CDR3 has 13 amino acids. V dropped 2 bases and J dropped 3 bases, with 5 bases sitting between them. Germline CDR1 reads MNHEY; CDR2 reads SVGAGI. Here the CDR3 reads CASSYRDYNEQFF. CDR3 nucleotides: TGTGCCAGCAGTTACCGGGACTACAATGAGCAGTTCTTC.

The CDR3 sequence: CASSERPLAGYTDTQYF. The CDR3 region has the DNA TGTGCCAGCAGTGAGCGACCTTTAGCGGGATACACAGATACGCAGTATTTT. V gene TRBV27 combines with J gene TRBJ2-3; TRBD2 aligns across 8 bases. With V trimmed by 5 bases and J by 2 bases, 12 bases remained unmatched. The CDR3 spans 17 residues. The germline V gene encodes CDR1 MNHEY and CDR2 SMNVEV (reference sequence).

Note on this clone: Other DNA sequences in this specimen translate into the identical CDR3. This sequence joins TRBV27 and TRBJ2-7; D call uncertain. Germline lookup yields CDR1 MNHEY and CDR2 SMNVEV (reference sequence). CDR3 length equals 13 residues. The V gene lost 2 bases and the J gene lost 2 bases, with 7 bases spanning the gap. The CDR3 reads CASSLGRAYEQYF. The CDR3, as DNA: TGTGCCAGCAGTTTAGGCCGGGCCTACGAGCAGTACTTC.

This sequence joins TRBV7-6 and TRBJ1-1; D is possibly TRBD1 (5 bases). This CDR3 has 13 amino acids. From germline, CDR1 is SGHVS and CDR2 FNYEAQ. The germline V and J ends were trimmed by 5 bases and 0 bases, with 7 bases remaining between them. CDR3 nucleotide sequence: TGTGCCAGCAGCGAGGGACTGAACACTGAAGCTTTCTTT. It yields the protein CASSEGLNTEAFF.

The rearrangement links TRBV27 to TRBJ1-5; D gene unclear. V was trimmed by 8 bases and J by 2 bases, leaving 19 bases between them. This CDR3 spans 16 amino acids. The V gene's germline CDR1 is MNHEY and CDR2 SMNVEV (reference sequence). The DNA of the CDR3 is TGTGCCAGCGGATTACTGAGAGGAAACGGCAATCAGCCCCAGCATTTT. This codes for CASGLLRGNGNQPQHF.

The rearrangement links TRBV11-2 to TRBJ2-7; D is possibly TRBD1 (6 bases). The germline V gene has CDR1 SGHAT and CDR2 FQNNGV. The CDR3 contains 16 residues. Between the trimmed V and J ends, which lost 5 bases and 6 bases, there was a span of 23 bases. DNA of the CDR3: TGTGCCAGCAGCCCCCGGGCAGGATCTATGGGGGCCGAGCAGTACTTC. Its protein product is CASSPRAGSMGAEQYF.